These T cell receptor beta chains were read from a single sample in a study of beta chain features in type 1 diabetes. Profiled with immunoSEQ multiplex PCR; TCRdb holds only in-frame clones, not every one. The table includes 600,000 to 750,000 clones, approximately 13% detected once. What was sequenced was naive CD4+ T cells from blood. All receptors come from a man in his thirties or forties with type 1 diabetes. Both conserved end residues are part of each CDR3. The D gene is left open where the match is weak. Size is omitted from some rows. Given values are once, few, many or a class for expanded clones.

v_call	j_call	clone_size	d_call	cdr3_nt	cdr3_aa
TRBV6-6	TRBJ2-2	-	TRBD2	TGTGCCAGCAGTCGACTAGCGGTCACCGGGGAGCTGTTTTTT	CASSRLAVTGELFF
TRBV6-5	TRBJ1-6	-	-	TGTGCCAGCAGTCAGGGTACGGGAAATTCACCCCTCCACTTT	CASSQGTGNSPLHF
TRBV4-3	TRBJ1-2	-	-	TGCGCCAGCAGCCAAGATAAAAGGTCCGAGGAGGGCTACACCTTC	CASSQDKRSEEGYTF
TRBV9	TRBJ2-1	-	TRBD2	TGTGCCAGCAGCGTAGAATATCGCGGCGGGAGGGTCAACAATGAGCAGTTCTTC	CASSVEYRGGRVNNEQFF
TRBV4-2	TRBJ1-5	once	-	TGTGCCAGCAGCCTGAGGGGGGGCGGAAGCAATCAGCCCCAGCATTTT	CASSLRGGGSNQPQHF
TRBV12-5	TRBJ1-1	few	-	TGTGCTAGTGGCCTTAGACAGGACACTGAAGCTTTCTTT	CASGLRQDTEAFF
TRBV25-1	TRBJ2-1	-	-	TGTGCCAGCAGCGGGTTCAATGAGCAGTTCTTC	CASSGFNEQFF
TRBV6-6	TRBJ2-2	few	TRBD1	TGTGCCAGCAGCATTGACAGGGGGCTAGACGGGGAGCTGTTTTTT	CASSIDRGLDGELFF
TRBV11-2	TRBJ2-5	few	-	TGTGCCAGCAGCTTTGTTCCGGGACGTCAAGAGACCCAGTACTTC	CASSFVPGRQETQYF
TRBV30	TRBJ1-5	-	-	TGTGCCTGGAACGAACATCAGGGGAGGGGTCAGCCCCAGCATTTT	CAWNEHQGRGQPQHF
TRBV6-4	TRBJ2-6	-	TRBD1	TGTGCCAGCAGCGGGACAGGGGGCGCTGGGGCCAACGTCCTGACTTTC	CASSGTGGAGANVLTF
TRBV30	TRBJ2-3	-	-	TGTGCCTGGGGGCTGGTTTCAGATACGCAGTATTTT	CAWGLVSDTQYF
TRBV7-9	TRBJ1-1	few	TRBD1	TGTGCCAGCAGCCCCCCTGGACAGGGAAGGGATGCTTTCTTT	CASSPPGQGRDAFF
TRBV2	TRBJ2-3	-	TRBD2	TGTGCCAGCACCGGGACTAGCGGGGCCGATACGCAGTATTTT	CASTGTSGADTQYF
TRBV5-1	TRBJ2-2	-	-	TGCGCCAGCAGCTTGGCCGGCGTCACCGGGGAGCTGTTTTTT	CASSLAGVTGELFF
TRBV7-9	TRBJ1-2	-	-	TGTGCCAGCATCCTAGGACAAGCTGCCAAACCTAACTATGGCTACACCTTC	CASILGQAAKPNYGYTF
TRBV29-1	TRBJ2-2	-	-	TGCAGCGTTGAAGATCAGGGATGGTATAACACCGGGGAGCTGTTTTTT	CSVEDQGWYNTGELFF
TRBV2	TRBJ1-5	few	TRBD1	TGTGCCAGCATGGACAGGGGGAATCAGCCCCAGCATTTT	CASMDRGNQPQHF
TRBV5-6	TRBJ2-7	-	TRBD1	TGTGCCAGCAGCTTTCTAGGGACAGGCACCTACGAGCAGTACTTC	CASSFLGTGTYEQYF
TRBV11-2	TRBJ2-7	-	-	TGTGCCAGCAGCCCACACGTGGGCTCCTACGAGCAGTACTTC	CASSPHVGSYEQYF
TRBV7-9	TRBJ2-7	-	-	TGTGCCAGCAGCTTCGCTGACGGCTACGAGCAGTACTTC	CASSFADGYEQYF
TRBV14	TRBJ2-5	-	-	TGTGCCAGCAGCCAAGTTCTTGGGGCGCGGGAGACCCAGTACTTC	CASSQVLGARETQYF
TRBV7-2	TRBJ2-2	-	-	TGTGCCAGCAGCTACAGACAGGACGGCGGGGAGCTGTTTTTT	CASSYRQDGGELFF
TRBV14	TRBJ2-5	few	TRBD2	TGTGCCAGCAGCCAATGGAGCGGGACCCAAGAGACCCAGTACTTC	CASSQWSGTQETQYF
TRBV6-6	TRBJ1-2	few	-	TGTGCCAGCAGTTACCCAGACACGGATGGCTACACCTTC	CASSYPDTDGYTF
TRBV19	TRBJ1-5	few	TRBD1	TGTGCCAGTAATCTACAGGGGGCTCAGGATCAGCCCCAGCATTTT	CASNLQGAQDQPQHF
TRBV6-5	TRBJ1-2	few	-	TGTGCCAGCAGTACAACCCAGACAGGAAACTATGGCTACACCTTC	CASSTTQTGNYGYTF
TRBV4-3	TRBJ1-1	few	-	TGCGCCAGCAGCCAAGCCGGGACGGGTGAAGCTTTCTTT	CASSQAGTGEAFF
TRBV6-1	TRBJ1-4	-	-	TGTGCCAGCAGACGGCAGGGTGACGAAAAACTGTTTTTT	CASRRQGDEKLFF
TRBV7-2	TRBJ2-7	few	TRBD1	TGTGCCAGCAGCCCGGACAGGGAGTCCTACGAGCAGTACTTC	CASSPDRESYEQYF
TRBV19	TRBJ1-5	few	TRBD1	TGTGCCAGTAGTCGTCCAGGGGGCTATCAGCCCCAGCATTTT	CASSRPGGYQPQHF
TRBV19	TRBJ2-5	few	-	TGTGCCAGTGCTGAGGAGTACCAAGAGACCCAGTACTTC	CASAEEYQETQYF
TRBV27	TRBJ1-4	-	-	TGTGCCAGCCAGAATCGGGGAGAAAAACTGTTTTTT	CASQNRGEKLFF
TRBV29-1	TRBJ1-5	-	-	TGCAGCGTTGAAGATCTAGTTGGGAGCGAGGGCAATCAGCCCCAGCATTTT	CSVEDLVGSEGNQPQHF
TRBV27	TRBJ2-3	-	TRBD2	TGTGCCAGCAGTTGGAGACTAGCAACAGATACGCAGTATTTT	CASSWRLATDTQYF
TRBV5-1	TRBJ2-6	few	-	TGCGCCAGCAGCCAAGGGGTCACTGGGGCCAACGTCCTGACTTTC	CASSQGVTGANVLTF
TRBV19	TRBJ2-1	few	-	TGTGCCAGTAGTTCTAAGAACGGGGGTATCTCCTACAATGAGCAGTTCTTC	CASSSKNGGISYNEQFF
TRBV4-2	TRBJ1-2	-	TRBD1	TGTGCCAGCAGCCAGACAGGGGACAGCTATGGCTACACCTTC	CASSQTGDSYGYTF
TRBV25-1	TRBJ2-2	-	-	TGTGCCAGCAGTGAATCCTCAGGGTACACCGGGGAGCTGTTTTTT	CASSESSGYTGELFF
TRBV7-9	TRBJ1-2	-	-	TGTGCCAGCAGCCATAACGCGGTGGGGGCCGAATATGGCTACACCTTC	CASSHNAVGAEYGYTF
TRBV25-1	TRBJ1-3	-	-	TGTGCCAGCAGTGAAGCAGGTGGAAACACCATATATTTT	CASSEAGGNTIYF
TRBV7-9	TRBJ1-5	few	-	TGTGCCAGCAGCTTAGCACAGGGTGGCAATCAGCCCCAGCATTTT	CASSLAQGGNQPQHF
TRBV6-1	TRBJ2-6	few	TRBD1	TGTGCCAGCAGTGAGGGACAGGGAAACTCTGGGGCCAACGTCCTGACTTTC	CASSEGQGNSGANVLTF
TRBV7-2	TRBJ2-3	-	TRBD1	TGTGCCAGCAGCTTACGTGCAGGGGGCACGGGTGATACGCAGTATTTT	CASSLRAGGTGDTQYF
TRBV5-1	TRBJ2-7	-	TRBD1	TGCGCCAGCAGTTTAACCTCCGGGACAGGTGGCCACGAGCAGTACTTC	CASSLTSGTGGHEQYF
TRBV10-3	TRBJ2-7	-	-	TGTGCCATCAGTGCCACAGGTTACCAAACCTACGAGCAGTACTTC	CAISATGYQTYEQYF
TRBV7-7	TRBJ2-3	few	-	TGTGCCAGCAGCTTAGGAGGAGGAGGAACAGATACGCAGTATTTT	CASSLGGGGTDTQYF
TRBV4-3	TRBJ2-3	-	TRBD2	TGCGCCAGCAGCCAAGCCGGGACTAGCGTCCCAGATACGCAGTATTTT	CASSQAGTSVPDTQYF
TRBV6-6	TRBJ2-7	few	-	TGTGCCAGCGGAGCGACAGGATCAAAGTACGAGCAGTACTTC	CASGATGSKYEQYF
TRBV28	TRBJ2-5	-	TRBD2	TGTGCCAGCAGTTCCAGCGGGGGGAGGGAGACCCAGTACTTC	CASSSSGGRETQYF
TRBV7-8	TRBJ2-3	-	-	TGTGCCAGCAGCCGAGGGGGACTGGCCACAGATACGCAGTATTTT	CASSRGGLATDTQYF
TRBV7-6	TRBJ2-7	few	TRBD2	TGTGCCAGCAGCATAACTAGCGGCTCCTACGAGCAGTACTTC	CASSITSGSYEQYF
TRBV5-6	TRBJ1-3	-	TRBD1	TGTGCCAGCCGGACCGGGACAGCAGGAAACACCATATATTTT	CASRTGTAGNTIYF